This T cell receptor (beta chain) was captured in a study of shared T cell receptors in the human thymus. With V trimmed by 7 bases and J by 7 bases, 10 bases remained unmatched. CDR3 length: 13 amino acids. Germline V CDR1 and CDR2: LNHDA, SQIVND (reference sequence). Assay used: immunoSEQ multiplex PCR; TCRdb lists only in-frame clones, some missing. The sample holds about 500,000 clones, 70% to 80% seen once. This sample was also put to use in a study of human thymus T cells. That publication notes: Infants, healthy and Finnish, who were having corrective surgery for congenital heart defects served as donors. The source of the thymus tissue was resections taken during corrective heart surgery. Both thymic and peripheral blood repertoires showed apparently biased V and J usage. Thymic repertoires overlap heavily among unrelated individuals, related research has reported.

The receptor was isolated from a boy less than two years old with a congenital heart defect. The rearrangement joins TRBV19 to TRBJ2-7, with 7 bases matching TRBD2. Sequenced: thymocytes. CDR3 in amino acids: CASTGGGAGEQYF. The CDR3 coding sequence is TGTGCCAGTACCGGGGGAGGGGCGGGGGAGCAGTACTTC.